This entry features one TCR beta chain sequence. Antigen: not known. Measured with immunoSEQ multiplex PCR; TCRdb has only the in-frame clones, and not every one. Here the sample spans about 99,000 clones, 90% being singletons. The germline V gene encodes CDR1 SNHLY and CDR2 FYNNEI. V lost 8 bases to trimming and J lost 2 bases, with 10 bases between them. This CDR3 region has 12 residues. The sample originates from a study of T cell responses to AZD1222 COVID-19 vaccine. Study-wide results and caveats: Distributed over spike, vaccine-associated CD4 TCRs predominated at 160-218 and 743-854.

This material consisted of peripheral blood, taken on day 0 of AZD1222 vaccination. V and J are TRBV2 and TRBJ2-7; possible D gene TRBD2, 6 bases. The receptor was derived from an adult in good health. The CDR3 region has the DNA TGTGCCAGCGAGGGACTGGCCTACGAGCAGTACTTC. Its translation: CASEGLAYEQYF. The entire variable domain, with the rest obtained from reference TRBV2 and TRBJ2-7, is as follows: EPEVTQTPSHQVTQMGQEVILRCVPISNHLYFYWYRQILGQKVEFLVSFYNNEISEKSEIFDDQFSVERPDGSNFTLKIRSTKLEDSAMYFCASEGLAYEQYFGPGTRLTVT.